This TCR beta chain stems from a study of pediatric ulcerative colitis. Study-wide results and caveats: Ulcerative colitis patients shared more blood-rectal clones than controls. A couple of rectal clonotypes were found only in ulcerative colitis patients, all of them.

The blood sample was taken during the colonoscopy visit. Concerning this clone itself: As yet, its antigen is unknown.

CDR3 length: 16 amino acids. In germline, CDR1 is SGHRS, CDR2 YFSETQ. V gave up 0 bases and J gave up 5 bases; unmatched junction bases: 8. The assay was immunoSEQ multiplex PCR, and TCRdb's table has in-frame clones only and misses some. The sample includes tens of thousands of clones, more than 75% of them seen just once. V and J are TRBV5-1 and TRBJ2-1, with 7 bases lining up with TRBD2. This TCR was sampled from a boy aged 10-17 years who was a control in a study of pediatric ulcerative colitis. Sequencing input: blood. The CDR3 region has the DNA TGCGCCAGCAGCTTGGCCCCAGCGGGAATGGACAATGAGCAGTTCTTC. It translates to CASSLAPAGMDNEQFF.